The 15 T cell receptor beta chains given below trace back to one sample, sequenced in a study of CD8 T cells in Susac syndrome. Random hexamers were used to reverse transcribe the RNA input (about 0.5 to 1 ug). TCRdb used MiXCR to reprocess the immunoSEQ multiplex PCR reads, holding one entry per CDR3 protein. The sample shows about 280,000 distinct CDR3 sequences, around 83% of them seen only once. The specimen sequenced was CD8+ T cells from PBMCs. The receptors were gathered from a human donor with multiple sclerosis.

The chain is built from TRBV27 and TRBJ1-1; D is undetermined. This CDR3 comprises 13 residues. The V end lost 6 bases, the J end lost 6 bases, and 14 bases lay between the germline ends. Germline loops: CDR1 MNHEY, CDR2 SMNVEV (reference sequence). In nucleotides, the CDR3 is TGTGCCAGCAGCCGGCGTGTGGGAGCTGAAGCTTTCTTT. It translates to CASSRRVGAEAFF.

V and J are TRBV9 and TRBJ1-2; D may be TRBD1 (6 bases). Germline CDR1 is SGDLS and CDR2 is YYNGEE. CDR3 length: 16 residues. The V end lost 0 bases, the J end lost 3 bases, and 15 bases lay between the germline ends. CDR3 region: CASSVAPLTGHYGYTF. The CDR3 nucleotides read TGTGCCAGCAGCGTAGCACCCCTGACAGGCCACTATGGCTACACCTTC. The whole variable domain, filled in from reference TRBV9 and TRBJ1-2, reads DSGVTQTPKHLITATGQRVTLRCSPRSGDLSVYWYQQSLDQGLQFLIQYYNGEERAKGNILERFSAQQFPDLHSELNLSSLELGDSALYFCASSVAPLTGHYGYTFGSGTRLTVV.

The V call is TRBV7-9, the J call TRBJ2-5, with 10 bases fitting TRBD1. Losses at the gene ends were 8 bases for V and 5 bases for J; bases not matched to a gene: 14. Germline values: CDR1 SEHNR, CDR2 FQNEAQ (reference sequence). This CDR3 has 16 residues. CDR3 nucleotides: TGTGCCAGCTGCAGAGTGGGGACAGGGGAGGGGGAGACCCAGTACTTC. This encodes CASCRVGTGEGETQYF.

The CDR3 reads CASSLMRLDPDTQYF. CDR3 bases: TGTGCCAGCAGCTTGATGCGACTAGACCCAGATACGCAGTATTTT. The rearrangement links TRBV7-9 to TRBJ2-3; maybe TRBD2 (6 bases). V was pared by 3 bases and J by 4 bases, with 14 bases between. This CDR3 comprises 15 residues. CDR1 is SEHNR, CDR2 FQNEAQ, per germline (reference sequence).

J is TRBJ2-1 and V is TRBV7-9, with TRBD2 identical over 14 bases. This CDR3 is 19 amino acids long. V lost 5 bases, J lost 7 bases, and 16 bases stayed unmatched. CDR1 SEHNR and CDR2 FQNEAQ come from the germline V gene (reference sequence). The CDR3 reads CASSRSTGTSGSSVNEQFF. In DNA, the CDR3 is TGTGCCAGCAGCCGCAGTACCGGGACTAGCGGGAGTAGTGTGAATGAGCAGTTCTTC.

This rearrangement joins TRBV9 to TRBJ2-1; TRBD2 matches at 13 bases. Germline CDR1 SGDLS, CDR2 YYNGEE. The V gene end was trimmed by 0 bases and the J gene end by 9 bases; junction bases not matched to a gene: 9. The CDR3 covers 17 residues. The CDR3 sequence is CASSVGLTSGRTVEQFF. The DNA of the CDR3 is TGTGCCAGCAGCGTAGGGTTGACTAGCGGGAGGACAGTTGAGCAGTTCTTC.

This clonotype was observed a single time. The CDR3 reads CASSVATRPGANVLTF. DNA for the CDR3: TGTGCCAGCAGCGTAGCTACAAGGCCTGGGGCCAACGTCCTGACTTTC. The J gene is TRBJ2-6, the V gene TRBV9; D unclear. The CDR3 runs 16 residues. With 0 bases removed from V and 2 bases from J, the gap between germline ends came to 9 bases. Germline lookup yields CDR1 SGDLS and CDR2 YYNGEE.

The chain recombines TRBV16 with TRBJ2-1; D call uncertain. Deletions cut 2 bases from V and 10 bases from J, with 9 bases between. Germline assignment: CDR1 KGHSY and CDR2 FQNENV. CDR3 length equals 12 residues. The CDR3 nucleotides read TGTGCCAGCAGCCAAGGGGATAGAGAGCAGTTCTTC. Its translation is CASSQGDREQFF.

This clonotype occurred a few times. The J gene is TRBJ2-6, the V gene TRBV3-1; D unresolved. The CDR3 is made up of 14 amino acids. With 1 base removed from V and 3 bases from J, the gap between germline ends came to 4 bases. Germline assignment: CDR1 LGHDT and CDR2 YNNKEL (reference sequence). The CDR3 reads CASSQGIGANVLTF. The DNA of the CDR3 is TGTGCCAGCAGCCAAGGGATTGGGGCCAACGTCCTGACTTTC.

This clonotype showed up just once. The chain employs TRBV7-9 and TRBJ2-5; D unresolved. Trimming shortened V by 4 bases and J by 4 bases, and 13 bases separated the two germline ends. CDR1 is SEHNR, CDR2 FQNEAQ, per germline (reference sequence). The CDR3 runs 14 residues. The CDR3 reads CASSSSRPPETQYF. CDR3 coding DNA: TGTGCCAGCAGCTCCTCAAGGCCCCCAGAGACCCAGTACTTC.

The chain joins TRBV7-8 to TRBJ2-6, with D possibly matching TRBD1 (5 bases). Per germline, CDR1 SGHVS and CDR2 FQNEAQ. V was pared by 3 bases and J by 0 bases, with 12 bases between. The CDR3 contains 17 residues. The CDR3 DNA sequence: TGTGCCAGCAGCTTGACAGTTCTCAGCTCTGGGGCCAACGTCCTGACTTTC. As protein: CASSLTVLSSGANVLTF.

This clonotype was seen a few times. This chain connects TRBV6-5 to TRBJ2-7; D not resolved. The V end was cut by 0 bases, the J end by 4 bases, with 10 bases between. This CDR3 contains 14 residues. Germline V gene sequence: CDR1 MNHEY, CDR2 SVGAGI. The CDR3 protein is CASSYSDPGYEQYF. DNA for the CDR3: TGTGCCAGCAGTTACTCCGACCCCGGGTACGAGCAGTACTTC.

The CDR3 DNA reads as TGTGCCAGCAGCTTTGAAGGGGCCCCCTCCTACGAGCAGTACTTC. Translating it yields CASSFEGAPSYEQYF. V and J are TRBV5-5 and TRBJ2-7, with a tentative D call TRBD1 (5 bases). This CDR3 region has 15 residues. With 2 bases removed from V and 0 bases from J, the gap between germline ends came to 12 bases. Germline V gene sequence: CDR1 SGHKS, CDR2 YYEKEE (reference sequence).

V usage is TRBV7-2 and J usage is TRBJ2-3; D not certain. The CDR3 is 15 amino acids. V was clipped by 4 bases and J by 1 base, with 12 bases between them. Germline V lookup: CDR1 SGHTA, CDR2 FQGNSA. The CDR3 loop reads CASSSVGLRTDTQYF. The CDR3 DNA sequence: TGTGCCAGCAGCTCCGTCGGTTTGCGCACAGATACGCAGTATTTT.

The chain employs TRBV27 and TRBJ2-5, with 10 nucleotides matching TRBD2. CDR1 MNHEY and CDR2 SMNVEV come from the germline V gene (reference sequence). This CDR3 spans 15 amino acids. V shed 4 bases and J 0 bases; nucleotides not matched to a gene: 2. CDR3 DNA sequence: TGTGCCAGCAGTTCGAGCGGGAGGGACCAAGAGACCCAGTACTTC. Amino acids: CASSSSGRDQETQYF.